This T cell receptor (beta chain) originates from a study of patients and donors after allogeneic stem cell transplantation. V trimming: 11 bases; J trimming: 0 bases; junction bases outside the gene matches: 3. This CDR3 is 13 amino acids long. One entry per CDR3 protein, called by TCRdb with MiXCR from the RT-PCR reads. The sample yields about 150,000 distinct CDR3 sequences, approximately 22% seen once. This clonotype was observed many times. Source material: blood, either unsorted or a sorted T cell fraction (not recorded which). The rearrangement links TRBV12-3 or TRBV12-4 to TRBJ1-1; 10 bases fit TRBD1. The clonotype was recovered from a human donor who was either an allogeneic HSCT recipient or a stem cell or donor lymphocyte infusion donor (not recorded which). It is not recorded whose cells these are; they may come from a transplant donor. In nucleotides, the CDR3 is TGTGCCGGGGACAGGGGTCTGAACACTGAAGCTTTCTTT. Encoded protein: CAGDRGLNTEAFF.